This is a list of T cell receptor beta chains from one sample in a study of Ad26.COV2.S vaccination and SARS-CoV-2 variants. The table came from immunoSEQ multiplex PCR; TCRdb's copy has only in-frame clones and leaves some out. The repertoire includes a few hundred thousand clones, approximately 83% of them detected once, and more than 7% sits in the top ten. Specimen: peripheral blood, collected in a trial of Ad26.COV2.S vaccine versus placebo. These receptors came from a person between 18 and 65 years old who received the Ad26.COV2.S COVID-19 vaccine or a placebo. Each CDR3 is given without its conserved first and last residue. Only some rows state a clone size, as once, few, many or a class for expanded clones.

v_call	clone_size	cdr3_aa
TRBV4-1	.	ASSPSGARGSTEAF
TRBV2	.	ASSEGGGTGIRNEQF
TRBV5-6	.	ASSPTGNEKLF
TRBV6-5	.	ASSPRGTDAYEQY
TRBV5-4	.	ASSLGGQANYGYT
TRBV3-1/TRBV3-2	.	ASRLGGAQRYGYT
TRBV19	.	ATGWGSYNEQF
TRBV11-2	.	ASSPTRQTNEKLF
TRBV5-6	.	ASSLEIWLGGTDTQY
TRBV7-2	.	ASSPAHNQPQH
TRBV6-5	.	ASSPTPGVVGYT
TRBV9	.	ASSVYPGRRYTEAF
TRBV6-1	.	ASSEGGAGNYEQY
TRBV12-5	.	ASDSGTGPYEQY
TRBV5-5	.	ASSLGTAGQPQH
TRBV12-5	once	ARPPGQPRSEAF
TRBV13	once	ASSGRLAGATDTQY
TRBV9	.	ASSVRQGRTGANVLT
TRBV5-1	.	ASSLGRVSSYNSPLH
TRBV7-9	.	ASSLGVAGPTYEQY
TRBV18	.	ASSPPSRGRNTEAF
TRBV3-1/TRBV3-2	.	ASSQNGGRNNEQF
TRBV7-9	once	ASSLGRDSGNTIY